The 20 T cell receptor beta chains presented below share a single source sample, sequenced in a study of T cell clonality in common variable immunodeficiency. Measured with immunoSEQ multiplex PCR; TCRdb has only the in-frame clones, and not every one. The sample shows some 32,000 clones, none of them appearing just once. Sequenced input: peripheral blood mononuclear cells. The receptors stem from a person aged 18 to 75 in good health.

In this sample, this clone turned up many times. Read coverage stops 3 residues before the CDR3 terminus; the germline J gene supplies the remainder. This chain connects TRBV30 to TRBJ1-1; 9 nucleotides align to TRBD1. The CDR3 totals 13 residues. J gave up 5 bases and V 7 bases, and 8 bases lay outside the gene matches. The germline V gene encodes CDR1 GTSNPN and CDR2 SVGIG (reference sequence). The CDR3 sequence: CASDRGTGTEAFF. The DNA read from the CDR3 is TGTGCCTCGGACAGGGGAACGGGAACTGAA.

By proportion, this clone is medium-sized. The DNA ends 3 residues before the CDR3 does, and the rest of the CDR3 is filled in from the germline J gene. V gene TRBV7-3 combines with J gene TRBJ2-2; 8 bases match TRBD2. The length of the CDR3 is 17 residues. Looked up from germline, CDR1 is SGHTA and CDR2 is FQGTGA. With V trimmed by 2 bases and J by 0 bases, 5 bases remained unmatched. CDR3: CASSLFSGITNTGELFF. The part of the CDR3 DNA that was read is TGTGCCAGCAGCTTATTTAGCGGGATAACGAACACCGGGGAG.

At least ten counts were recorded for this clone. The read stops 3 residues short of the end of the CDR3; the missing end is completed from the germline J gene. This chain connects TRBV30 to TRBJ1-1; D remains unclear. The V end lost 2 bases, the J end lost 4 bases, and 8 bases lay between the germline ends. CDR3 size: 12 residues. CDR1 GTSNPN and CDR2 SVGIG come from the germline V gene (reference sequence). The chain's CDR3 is CAWSQVGTEAFF. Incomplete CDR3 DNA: TGTGCCTGGAGTCAGGTGGGCACTGAA.

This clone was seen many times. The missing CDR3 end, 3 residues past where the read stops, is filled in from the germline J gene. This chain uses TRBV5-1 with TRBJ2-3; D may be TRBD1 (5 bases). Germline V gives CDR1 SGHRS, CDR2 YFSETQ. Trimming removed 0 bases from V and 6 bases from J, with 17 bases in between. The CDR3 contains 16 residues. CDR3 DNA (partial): TGCGCCAGCAGCTTGGAAGGGGAAGGGTATAGTGATACG. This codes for CASSLEGEGYSDT. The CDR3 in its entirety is CASSLEGEGYSDTQYF.

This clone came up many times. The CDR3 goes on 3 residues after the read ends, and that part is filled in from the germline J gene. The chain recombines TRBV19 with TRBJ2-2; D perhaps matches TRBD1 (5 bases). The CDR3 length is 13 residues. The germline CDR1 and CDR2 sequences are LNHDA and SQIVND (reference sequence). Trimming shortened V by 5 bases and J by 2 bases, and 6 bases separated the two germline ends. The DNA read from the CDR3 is TGTGCCAGTAGTGACAGCAACACCGGGGAG. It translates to CASSDSNTGE. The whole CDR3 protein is CASSDSNTGELFF.

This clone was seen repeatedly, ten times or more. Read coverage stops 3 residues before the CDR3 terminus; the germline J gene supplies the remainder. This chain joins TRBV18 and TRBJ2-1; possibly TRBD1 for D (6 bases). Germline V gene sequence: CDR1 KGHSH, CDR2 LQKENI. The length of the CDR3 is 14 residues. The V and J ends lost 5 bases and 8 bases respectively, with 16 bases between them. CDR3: CASSTPDRSHEQFF. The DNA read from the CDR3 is TGTGCCAGCTCAACCCCAGACAGGAGCCATGAG. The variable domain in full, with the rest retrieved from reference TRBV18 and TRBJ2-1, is NAGVMQNPRHLVRRRGQEARLRCSPMKGHSHVYWYRQLPEEGLKFMVYLQKENIIDESGMPKERFSAEFPKEGPSILRIQQVVRGDSAAYFCASSTPDRSHEQFFGPGTRLTVL.

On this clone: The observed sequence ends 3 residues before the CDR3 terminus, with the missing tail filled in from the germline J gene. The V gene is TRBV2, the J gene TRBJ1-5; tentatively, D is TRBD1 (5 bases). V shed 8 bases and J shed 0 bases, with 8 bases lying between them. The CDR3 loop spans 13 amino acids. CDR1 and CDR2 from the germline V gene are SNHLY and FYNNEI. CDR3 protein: CASSRDSNQPQHF. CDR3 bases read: TGTGCCAGCTCCAGGGATAGCAATCAGCCC.

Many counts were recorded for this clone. CDR3 protein: CASSLAGTRSPLHF. The CDR3 bases that were read are TGTGCCAGCAGCCTTGCCGGGACACGATCACCC. The chain recombines TRBV7-3 with TRBJ1-6; a weak D match, TRBD1 (6 bases). Read data end 3 residues before the CDR3 end; the end is taken from the germline J gene. CDR1 SGHTA and CDR2 FQGTGA come from the germline V gene. V dropped 5 bases and J dropped 10 bases, with 15 bases sitting between them. The CDR3 spans 14 residues.

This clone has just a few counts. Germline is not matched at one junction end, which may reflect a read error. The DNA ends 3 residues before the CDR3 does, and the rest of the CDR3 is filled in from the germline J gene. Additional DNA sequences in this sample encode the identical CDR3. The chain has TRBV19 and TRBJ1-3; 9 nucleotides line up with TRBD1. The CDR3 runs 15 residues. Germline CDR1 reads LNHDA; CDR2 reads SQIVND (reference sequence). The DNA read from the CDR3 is TGTGCCAGTACTCGGGACAGGGAGTTCGTAAACACG. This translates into CASTRDREFVNT. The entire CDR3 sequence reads CASTRDREFVNTIYF.

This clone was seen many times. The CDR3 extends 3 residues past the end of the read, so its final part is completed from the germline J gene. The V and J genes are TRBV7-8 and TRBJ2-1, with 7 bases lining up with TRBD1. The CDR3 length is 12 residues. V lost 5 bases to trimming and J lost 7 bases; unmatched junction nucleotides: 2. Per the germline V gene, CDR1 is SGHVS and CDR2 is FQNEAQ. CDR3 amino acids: CASSHRGNEQFF. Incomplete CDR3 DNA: TGTGCCAGCAGCCACAGGGGAAATGAG.

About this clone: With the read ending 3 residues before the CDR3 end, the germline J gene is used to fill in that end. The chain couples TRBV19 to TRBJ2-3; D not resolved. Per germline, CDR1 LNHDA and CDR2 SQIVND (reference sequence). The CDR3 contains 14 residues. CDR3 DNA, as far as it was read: TGTGCCAGTAGTATTTCCACCGTACAAGAGACG. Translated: CASSISTVQET. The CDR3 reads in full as CASSISTVQETQYF.

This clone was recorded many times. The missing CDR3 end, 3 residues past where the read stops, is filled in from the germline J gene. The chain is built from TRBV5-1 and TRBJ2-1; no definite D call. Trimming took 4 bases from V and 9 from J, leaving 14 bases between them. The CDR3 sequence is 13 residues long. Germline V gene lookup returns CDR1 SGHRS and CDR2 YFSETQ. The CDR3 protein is CASSASLASEQFF. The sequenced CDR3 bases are TGCGCCAGCAGCGCATCCTTAGCCTCTGAG.

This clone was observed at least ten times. CDR3 loop: CASTGLAGESEQYF. Partial CDR3 DNA: TGTGCCAGCACCGGACTAGCGGGAGAAAGCGAG. The gene calls are TRBV2 and TRBJ2-7; 13 nucleotides line up with TRBD2. The CDR3 end lies 3 residues beyond the end of the read and is filled in from the germline J gene. CDR1 is SNHLY and CDR2 is FYNNEI in the germline V gene. The V and J ends lost 7 bases and 6 bases, in that order; junction bases with no gene match: 6. CDR3 length: 14 residues.

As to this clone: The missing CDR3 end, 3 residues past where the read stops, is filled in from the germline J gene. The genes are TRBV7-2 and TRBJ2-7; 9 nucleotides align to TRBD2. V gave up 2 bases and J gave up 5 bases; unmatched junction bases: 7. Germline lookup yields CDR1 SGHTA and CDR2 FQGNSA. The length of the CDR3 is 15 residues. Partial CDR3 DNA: TGTGCCAGCAGCTTATTAGCGGGAGCAAATGACGAG. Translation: CASSLLAGANDE. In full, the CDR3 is CASSLLAGANDEQYF.

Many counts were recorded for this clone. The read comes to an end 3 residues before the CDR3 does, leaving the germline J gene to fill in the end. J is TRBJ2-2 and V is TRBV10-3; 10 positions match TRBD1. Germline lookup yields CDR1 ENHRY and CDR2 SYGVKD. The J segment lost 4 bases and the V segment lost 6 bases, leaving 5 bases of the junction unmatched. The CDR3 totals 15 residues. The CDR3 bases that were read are TGTGCCATCAGGGGGGACAGGGGAAGCACCGGGGAG. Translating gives CAIRGDRGSTGE. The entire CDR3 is CAIRGDRGSTGELFF.

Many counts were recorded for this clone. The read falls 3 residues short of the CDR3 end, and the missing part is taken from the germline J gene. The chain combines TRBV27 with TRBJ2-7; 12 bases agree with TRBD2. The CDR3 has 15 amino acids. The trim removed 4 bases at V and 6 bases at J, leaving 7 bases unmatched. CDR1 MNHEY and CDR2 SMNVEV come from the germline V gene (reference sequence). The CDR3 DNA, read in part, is TGTGCCAGCAGTTCCACTAGCGGGAGGAGAGGCGAG. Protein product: CASSSTSGRRGE. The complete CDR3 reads CASSSTSGRRGEQYF.

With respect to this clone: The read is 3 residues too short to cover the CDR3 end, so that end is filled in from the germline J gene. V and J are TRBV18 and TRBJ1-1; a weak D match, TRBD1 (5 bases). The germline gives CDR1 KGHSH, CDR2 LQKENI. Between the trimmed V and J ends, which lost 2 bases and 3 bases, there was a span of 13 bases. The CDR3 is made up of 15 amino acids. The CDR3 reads CASSPTDPGDTEAFF. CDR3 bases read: TGTGCCAGCTCACCAACCGATCCGGGGGACACTGAA. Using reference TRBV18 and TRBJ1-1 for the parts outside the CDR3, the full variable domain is NAGVMQNPRHLVRRRGQEARLRCSPMKGHSHVYWYRQLPEEGLKFMVYLQKENIIDESGMPKERFSAEFPKEGPSILRIQQVVRGDSAAYFCASSPTDPGDTEAFFGQGTRLTVV.

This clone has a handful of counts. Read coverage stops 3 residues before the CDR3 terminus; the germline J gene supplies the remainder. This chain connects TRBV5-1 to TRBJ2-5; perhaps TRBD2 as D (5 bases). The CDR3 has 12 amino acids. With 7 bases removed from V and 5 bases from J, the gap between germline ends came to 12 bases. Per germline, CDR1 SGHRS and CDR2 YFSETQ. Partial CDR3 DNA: TGCGCCAGCGTTAGCGATGGGGAGACC. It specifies CASVSDGET. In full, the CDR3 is CASVSDGETQYF. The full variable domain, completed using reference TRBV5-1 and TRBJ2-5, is KAGVTQTPRYLIKTRGQQVTLSCSPISGHRSVSWYQQTPGQGLQFLFEYFSETQRNKGNFPGRFSGRQFSNSRSEMNVSTLELGDSALYLCASVSDGETQYFGPGTRLLVL.

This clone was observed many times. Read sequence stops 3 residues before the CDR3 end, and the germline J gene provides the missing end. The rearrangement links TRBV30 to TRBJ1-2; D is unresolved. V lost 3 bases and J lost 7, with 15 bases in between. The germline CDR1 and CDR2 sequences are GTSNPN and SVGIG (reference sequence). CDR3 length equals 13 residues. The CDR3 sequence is CAWSAQEAGGYTF. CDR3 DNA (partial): TGTGCCTGGAGCGCCCAGGAGGCGGGTGGC.

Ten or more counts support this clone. The sequenced CDR3 bases are TGTGCCTGGAGTCCCCTGACCGGGGAG. This sequence encodes CAWSPLTGE. The whole CDR3 sequence is CAWSPLTGELFF. V gene TRBV30 combines with J gene TRBJ2-2, with D unresolved. The read finishes 3 residues shy of the CDR3 end, and the germline J gene is used to complete it. The CDR3 is 12 residues long. The germline V gene has CDR1 GTSNPN and CDR2 SVGIG (reference sequence). V was cut by 2 bases and J by 5 bases, with 6 bases left in between. Combining the CDR3 with reference TRBV30 and TRBJ2-2 gives the whole variable domain SQTIHQWPATLVQPVGSPLSLECTVEGTSNPNLYWYRQAAGRGLQLLFYSVGIGQISSEVPQNLSASRPQDRQFILSSKKLLLSDSGFYLCAWSPLTGELFFGEGSRLTVL.